The clone carrying this TCR beta chain was picked up many times. The antigen remains undetermined. CDR3 size: 18 residues. Deletions cut 0 bases from V and 4 bases from J, with 16 bases between. Germline CDR1 reads SEHNR; CDR2 reads FQNEAQ (reference sequence). This sample is part of a study of neurological immune-mediated disorders. The study's findings and limits: In HTLV-1-associated myelopathy, TCR clonal expansion was greatest, and in multiple sclerosis it was least, below healthy controls.

The study built sorted libraries from about 910,000 CD4+ or CD8+ T cells. TCRdb re-called the 5' RACE reads with MiXCR, one entry per CDR3 protein. The sample records around 10,000 distinct CDR3 sequences, around 20% being singletons. Sequenced sample: CD8+ T cells from blood. The TCR originated in a woman aged 60 to 75 with HTLV-1-associated myelopathy (HAM/TSP). This rearrangement joins TRBV7-9 to TRBJ2-6; tentatively, D is TRBD1 or TRBD2 (6 bases each). The CDR3 is CASSLAGRQGTGANVLTF. CDR3 sequence (DNA): TGTGCCAGCAGCTTAGCGGGGAGGCAGGGGACCGGGGCCAACGTCCTGACTTTC.